Following are 8 T cell receptor beta chains from one sample sequenced in a study of blood T cell repertoires in COVID-19. Repertoires were generated with immunoSEQ multiplex PCR, while TCRdb's copy carries only in-frame clones and drops some. The sample lists approximately 200,000 clones, 75% to 90% seen once, with 4.5% to 5.5% in the top ten. Sample: PBMCs or T cells enriched from blood (not recorded which). These receptors were obtained from a woman in her 30s who had been exposed to COVID-19.

The chain links TRBV5-7 to TRBJ2-7, with 9 bases lining up with TRBD1. TRBV5-7 is classed as an ORF, of uncertain function. The CDR3 has 18 residues. V lost 4 bases, J lost 0 bases, and 14 bases stayed unmatched. The CDR3 sequence: CASSLPRTGGGGSYEQYF. In nucleotides, the CDR3 is TGTGCCAGCAGCCTGCCCCGCACAGGGGGCGGGGGCTCCTACGAGCAGTACTTC.

This chain connects TRBV2 to TRBJ1-1; D might be TRBD1 (6 bases). The germline V gene has CDR1 SNHLY and CDR2 FYNNEI. This CDR3 has 13 residues. The germline V and J ends were trimmed by 6 bases and 1 base, with 9 bases remaining between them. As DNA, the CDR3 is TGTGCCAGCAGAACAGGGCCGAACACTGAAGCTTTCTTT. As protein: CASRTGPNTEAFF.

The chain uses TRBV3-1 (or the pseudogene TRBV3-2) and TRBJ2-7, with D tentatively TRBD2 (6 bases). This CDR3 spans 14 amino acids. Germline assignment: CDR1 LGHDT and CDR2 YNNKEL (reference sequence). Trimming pared 3 bases from V and 0 bases from J, leaving 9 bases between. The CDR3 sequence: CASSQGGPSYEQYF. CDR3 bases: TGTGCCAGCAGCCAGGGAGGACCCTCCTACGAGCAGTACTTC.

The J gene is TRBJ1-1, the V gene TRBV11-2; D ambiguous. From germline, CDR1 is SGHAT and CDR2 FQNNGV. The CDR3 is made up of 11 amino acids. The V gene lost 5 bases and the J gene lost 3 bases, with 4 bases spanning the gap. CDR3: CASSRDTEAFF. DNA for the CDR3: TGTGCCAGCAGCCGGGACACTGAAGCTTTCTTT.

The chain joins TRBV5-1 to TRBJ1-2, with a weak D call TRBD1 (5 bases). V was trimmed by 4 bases and J by 4 bases, leaving 14 bases between them. This CDR3 contains 14 residues. CDR1 is SGHRS and CDR2 is YFSETQ in the germline V gene. The CDR3 nucleotides are TGCGCCAGCAGCACGGCTCAAGGGGTCTATGGCTACACCTTC. Encoded protein: CASSTAQGVYGYTF.

The chain couples TRBV6-5 to TRBJ1-5; no clear D gene. There are 13 residues in the CDR3. Germline loops: CDR1 MNHEY, CDR2 SVGAGI. Trimming pared 6 bases from V and 0 bases from J, leaving 6 bases between. CDR3 coding DNA: TGTGCCAGCAGGCGCAATAGCAATCAGCCCCAGCATTTT. This sequence encodes CASRRNSNQPQHF.

This clone was observed once. The chain is built from TRBV2 and TRBJ2-4; 8 bases align to TRBD1. V was clipped by 1 base and J by 7 bases; unmatched bases: 6. The CDR3 runs to 15 residues. CDR1 SNHLY and CDR2 FYNNEI come from the germline V gene. CDR3 loop: CASSEDAGGVNIQYF. CDR3 DNA sequence: TGTGCCAGCAGTGAAGACGCAGGGGGCGTTAACATTCAGTACTTC.

This clone appeared once. The chain is built from TRBV6-5 and TRBJ1-5, with TRBD1 identical over 7 bases. This CDR3 has 14 residues. The trim removed 0 bases at V and 5 bases at J, leaving 1 base unmatched. Looked up from germline, CDR1 is MNHEY and CDR2 is SVGAGI. CDR3 DNA: TGTGCCAGCAGTTACTCGGGACAGCATCAGCCCCAGCATTTT. It is translated as CASSYSGQHQPQHF.